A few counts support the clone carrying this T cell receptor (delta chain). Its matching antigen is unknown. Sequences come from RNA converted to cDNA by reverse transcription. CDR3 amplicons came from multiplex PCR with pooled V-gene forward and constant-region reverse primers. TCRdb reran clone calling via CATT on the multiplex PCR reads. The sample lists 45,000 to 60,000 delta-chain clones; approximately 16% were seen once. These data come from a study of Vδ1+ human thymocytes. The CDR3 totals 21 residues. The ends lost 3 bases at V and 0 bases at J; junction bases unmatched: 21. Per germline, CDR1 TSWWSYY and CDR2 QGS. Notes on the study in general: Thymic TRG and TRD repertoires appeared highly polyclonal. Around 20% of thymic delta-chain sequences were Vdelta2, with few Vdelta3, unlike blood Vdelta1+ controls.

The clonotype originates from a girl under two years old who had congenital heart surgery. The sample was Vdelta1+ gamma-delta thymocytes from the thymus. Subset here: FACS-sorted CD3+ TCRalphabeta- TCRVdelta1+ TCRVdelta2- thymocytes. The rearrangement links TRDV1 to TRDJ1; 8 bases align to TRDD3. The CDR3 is CALGDPRGGWDTLRYTDKLIF. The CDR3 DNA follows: TGTGCTCTTGGGGATCCTCGAGGTGGGTGGGATACGTTACGGTACACCGATAAACTCATCTTT.